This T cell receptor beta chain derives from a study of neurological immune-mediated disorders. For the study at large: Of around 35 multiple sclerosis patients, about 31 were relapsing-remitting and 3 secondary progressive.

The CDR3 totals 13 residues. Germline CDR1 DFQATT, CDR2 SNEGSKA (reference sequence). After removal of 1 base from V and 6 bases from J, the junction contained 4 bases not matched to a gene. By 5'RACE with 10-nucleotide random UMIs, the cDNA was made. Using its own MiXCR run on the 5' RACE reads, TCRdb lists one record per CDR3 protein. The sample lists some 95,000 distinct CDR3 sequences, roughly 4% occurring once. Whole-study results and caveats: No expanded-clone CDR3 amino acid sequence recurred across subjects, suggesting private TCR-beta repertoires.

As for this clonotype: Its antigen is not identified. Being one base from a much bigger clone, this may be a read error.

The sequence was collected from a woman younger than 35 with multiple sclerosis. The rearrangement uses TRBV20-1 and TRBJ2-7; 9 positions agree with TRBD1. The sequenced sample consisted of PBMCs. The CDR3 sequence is CSARATTGGEQYF. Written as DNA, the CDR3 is TGCAGTGCTAGAGCCACGACAGGGGGCGAGCAGTACTTC.